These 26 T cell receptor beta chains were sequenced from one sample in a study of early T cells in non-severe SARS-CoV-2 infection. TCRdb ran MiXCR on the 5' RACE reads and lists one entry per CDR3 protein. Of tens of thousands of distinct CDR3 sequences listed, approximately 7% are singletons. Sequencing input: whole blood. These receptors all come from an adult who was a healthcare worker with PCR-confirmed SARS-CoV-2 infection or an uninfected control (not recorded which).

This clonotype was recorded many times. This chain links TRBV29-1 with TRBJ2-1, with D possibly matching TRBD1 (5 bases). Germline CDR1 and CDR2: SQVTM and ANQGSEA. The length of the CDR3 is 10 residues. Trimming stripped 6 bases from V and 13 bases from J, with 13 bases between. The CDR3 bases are TGCAGCGTACACACAGGTCATCAGTTCTTC. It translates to CSVHTGHQFF.

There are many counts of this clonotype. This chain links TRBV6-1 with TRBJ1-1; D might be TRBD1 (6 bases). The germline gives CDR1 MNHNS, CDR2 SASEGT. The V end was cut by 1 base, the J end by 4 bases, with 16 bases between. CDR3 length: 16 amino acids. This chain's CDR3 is CASSEGGLGRSTEAFF. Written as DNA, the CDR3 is TGTGCCAGCAGTGAAGGGGGGCTGGGGAGGAGCACTGAAGCTTTCTTT.

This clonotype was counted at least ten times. CDR3 amino acids: CACGSGLMNTEAFF. In nucleotides, the CDR3 is TGTGCCTGCGGGTCGGGGCTCATGAACACTGAAGCTTTCTTT. The J gene is TRBJ1-1, the V gene TRBV6-5; D perhaps matches TRBD1 (5 bases). The CDR3 sequence is 14 residues long. In germline, CDR1 is MNHEY, CDR2 SVGAGI. Trimming removed 11 bases at V and 0 bases at J, with 16 bases between.

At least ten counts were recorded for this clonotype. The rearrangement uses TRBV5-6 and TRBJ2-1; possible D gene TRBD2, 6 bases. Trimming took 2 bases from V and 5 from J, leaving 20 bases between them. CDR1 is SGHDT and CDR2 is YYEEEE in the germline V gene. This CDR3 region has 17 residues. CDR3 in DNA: TGTGCCAGCAGCTTCTATTCGCGGGGAGAGTACGACAATGAGCAGTTCTTC. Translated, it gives CASSFYSRGEYDNEQFF.

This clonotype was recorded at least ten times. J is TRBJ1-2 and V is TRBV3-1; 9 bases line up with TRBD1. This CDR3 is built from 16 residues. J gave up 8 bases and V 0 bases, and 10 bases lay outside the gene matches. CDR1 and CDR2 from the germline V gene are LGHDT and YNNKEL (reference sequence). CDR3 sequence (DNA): TGTGCCAGCAGCCAAGATGCCGACAGGGGGGCGATAGGCTACACCTTC. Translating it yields CASSQDADRGAIGYTF.

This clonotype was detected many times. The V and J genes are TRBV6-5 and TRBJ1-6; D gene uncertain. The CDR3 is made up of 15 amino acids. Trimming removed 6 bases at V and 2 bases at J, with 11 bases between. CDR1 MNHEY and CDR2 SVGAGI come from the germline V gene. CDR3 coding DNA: TGTGCCAGCAGCCCACGGTTGACCTATAATTCACCCCTCCACTTT. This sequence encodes CASSPRLTYNSPLHF.

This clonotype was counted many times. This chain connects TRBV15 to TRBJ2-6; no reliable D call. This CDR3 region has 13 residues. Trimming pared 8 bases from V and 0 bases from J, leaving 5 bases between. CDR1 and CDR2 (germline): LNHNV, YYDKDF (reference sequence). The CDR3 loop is CATEASGANVLTF. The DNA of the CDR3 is TGTGCCACCGAGGCCTCTGGGGCCAACGTCCTGACTTTC.

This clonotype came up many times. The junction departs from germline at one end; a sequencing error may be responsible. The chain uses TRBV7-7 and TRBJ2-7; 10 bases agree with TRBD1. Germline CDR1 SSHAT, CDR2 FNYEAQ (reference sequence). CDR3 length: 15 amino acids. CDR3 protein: CASSPLTGGPSEQYF. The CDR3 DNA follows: TGTGCTAGCAGCCCACTGACAGGGGGCCCGAGCGAGCAGTACTTC.

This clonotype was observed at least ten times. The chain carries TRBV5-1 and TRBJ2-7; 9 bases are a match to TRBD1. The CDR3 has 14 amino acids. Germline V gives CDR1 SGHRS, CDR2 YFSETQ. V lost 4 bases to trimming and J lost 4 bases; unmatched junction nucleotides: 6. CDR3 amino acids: CASSGTGSGYEQYF. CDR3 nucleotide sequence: TGCGCCAGCAGCGGGACAGGGTCTGGATACGAGCAGTACTTC.

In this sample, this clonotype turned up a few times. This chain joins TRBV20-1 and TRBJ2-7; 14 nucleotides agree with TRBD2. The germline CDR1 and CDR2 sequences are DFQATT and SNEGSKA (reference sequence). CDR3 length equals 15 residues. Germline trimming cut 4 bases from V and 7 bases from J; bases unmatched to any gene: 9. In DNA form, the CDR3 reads TGCAGTGCTACAGAAGGGACTAGCGGGAGTCTGGAGCAGTACTTC. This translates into CSATEGTSGSLEQYF.

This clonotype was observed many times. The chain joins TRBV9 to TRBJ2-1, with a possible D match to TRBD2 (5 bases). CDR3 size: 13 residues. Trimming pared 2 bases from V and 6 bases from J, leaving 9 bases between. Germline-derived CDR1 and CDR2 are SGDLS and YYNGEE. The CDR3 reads CASSVASGNEQFF. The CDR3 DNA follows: TGTGCCAGCAGCGTTGCAAGCGGCAATGAGCAGTTCTTC.

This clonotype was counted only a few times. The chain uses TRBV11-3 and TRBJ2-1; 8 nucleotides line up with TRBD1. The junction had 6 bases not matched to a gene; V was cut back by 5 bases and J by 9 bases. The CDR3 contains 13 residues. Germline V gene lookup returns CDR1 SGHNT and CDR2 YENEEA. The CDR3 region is CASSERTGSEQFF. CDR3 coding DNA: TGTGCCAGCAGCGAGCGGACAGGGAGTGAGCAGTTCTTC.

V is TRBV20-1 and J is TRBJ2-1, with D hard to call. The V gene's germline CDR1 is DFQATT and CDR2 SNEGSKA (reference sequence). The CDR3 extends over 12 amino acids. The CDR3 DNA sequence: TGCAGGGCCGACTCGGCGTGGAATGAGCAGTTCTTC. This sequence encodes CRADSAWNEQFF.

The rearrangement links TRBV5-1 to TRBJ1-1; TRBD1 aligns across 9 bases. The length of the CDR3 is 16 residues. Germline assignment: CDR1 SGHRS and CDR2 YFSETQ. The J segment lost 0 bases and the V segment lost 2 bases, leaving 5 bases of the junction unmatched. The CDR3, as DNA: TGCGCCAGCAGCTTTGCGGGACAGGGCTTGAACACTGAAGCTTTCTTT. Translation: CASSFAGQGLNTEAFF.

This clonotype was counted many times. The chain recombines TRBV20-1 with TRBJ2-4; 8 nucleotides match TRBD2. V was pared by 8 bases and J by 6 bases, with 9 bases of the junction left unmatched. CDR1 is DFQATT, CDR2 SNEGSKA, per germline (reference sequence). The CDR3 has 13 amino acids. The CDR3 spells CSFFGRGRNIQYF. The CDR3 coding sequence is TGCAGTTTCTTCGGGAGGGGGAGAAACATTCAGTACTTC.

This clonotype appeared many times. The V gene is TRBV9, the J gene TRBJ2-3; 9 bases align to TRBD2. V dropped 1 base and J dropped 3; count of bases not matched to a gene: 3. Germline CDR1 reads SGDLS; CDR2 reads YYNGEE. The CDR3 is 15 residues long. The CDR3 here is CASSVSLAGTDTQYF. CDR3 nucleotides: TGTGCCAGCAGCGTATCCCTAGCGGGAACAGATACGCAGTATTTT.

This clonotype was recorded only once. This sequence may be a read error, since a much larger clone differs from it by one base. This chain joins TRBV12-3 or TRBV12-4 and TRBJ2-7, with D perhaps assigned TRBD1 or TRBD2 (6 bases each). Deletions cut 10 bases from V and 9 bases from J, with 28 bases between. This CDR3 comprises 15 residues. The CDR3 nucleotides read TGTGCCAACAGACCAGGGGTCGGGGGTTCTACGACGCAGTACTTC. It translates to CANRPGVGGSTTQYF.

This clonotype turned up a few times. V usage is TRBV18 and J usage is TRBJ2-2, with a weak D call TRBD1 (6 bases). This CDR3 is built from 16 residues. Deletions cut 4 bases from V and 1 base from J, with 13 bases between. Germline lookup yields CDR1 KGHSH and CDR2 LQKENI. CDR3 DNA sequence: TGTGCCAGCTCACTCCTCGGGACAAGGAACACCGGGGAGCTGTTTTTT. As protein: CASSLLGTRNTGELFF.

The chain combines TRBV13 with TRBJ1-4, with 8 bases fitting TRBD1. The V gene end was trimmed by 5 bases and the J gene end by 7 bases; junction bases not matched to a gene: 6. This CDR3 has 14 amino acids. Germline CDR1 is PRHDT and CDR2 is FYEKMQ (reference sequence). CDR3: CASSPRQGSEKLFF. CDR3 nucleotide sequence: TGTGCCAGCAGCCCTCGACAGGGGAGTGAAAAACTGTTTTTT.

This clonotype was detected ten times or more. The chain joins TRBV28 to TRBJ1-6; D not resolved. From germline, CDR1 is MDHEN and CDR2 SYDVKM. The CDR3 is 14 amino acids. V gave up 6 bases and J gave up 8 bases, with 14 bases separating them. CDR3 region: CASSPVGGDSPLHF. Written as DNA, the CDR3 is TGTGCCAGCAGCCCCGTTGGAGGCGATTCACCCCTCCACTTT.

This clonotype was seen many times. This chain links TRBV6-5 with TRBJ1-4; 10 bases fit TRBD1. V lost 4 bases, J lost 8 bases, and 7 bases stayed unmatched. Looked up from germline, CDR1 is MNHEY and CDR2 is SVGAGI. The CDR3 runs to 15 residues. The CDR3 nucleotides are TGTGCCAGCAGTTTCGGACAGGGGGGAGGAGAAAAACTGTTTTTT. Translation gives CASSFGQGGGEKLFF.

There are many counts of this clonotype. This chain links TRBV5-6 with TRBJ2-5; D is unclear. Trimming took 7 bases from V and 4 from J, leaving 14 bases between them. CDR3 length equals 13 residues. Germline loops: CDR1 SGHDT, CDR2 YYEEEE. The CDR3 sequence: CASGYSRRETQYF. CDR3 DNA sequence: TGTGCCAGCGGTTACTCTCGGCGAGAGACCCAGTACTTC.

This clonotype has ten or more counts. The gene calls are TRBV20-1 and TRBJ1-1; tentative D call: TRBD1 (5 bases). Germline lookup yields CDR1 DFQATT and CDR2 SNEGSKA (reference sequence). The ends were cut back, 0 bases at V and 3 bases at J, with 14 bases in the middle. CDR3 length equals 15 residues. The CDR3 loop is CSARDPGRDDTEAFF. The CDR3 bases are TGCAGTGCTAGAGATCCGGGCAGGGACGACACTGAAGCTTTCTTT.

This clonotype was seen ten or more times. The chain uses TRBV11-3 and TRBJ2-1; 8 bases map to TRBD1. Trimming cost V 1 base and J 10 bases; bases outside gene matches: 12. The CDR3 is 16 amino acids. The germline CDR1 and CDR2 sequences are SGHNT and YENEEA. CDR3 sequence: CASSLGGRTGSREQFF. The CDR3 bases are TGTGCCAGCAGCTTAGGAGGCCGGACAGGGTCTAGGGAGCAGTTCTTC.

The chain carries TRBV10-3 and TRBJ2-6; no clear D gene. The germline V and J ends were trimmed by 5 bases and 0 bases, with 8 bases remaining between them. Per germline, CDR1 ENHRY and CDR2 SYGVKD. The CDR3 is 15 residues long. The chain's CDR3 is CAISNNLSGANVLTF. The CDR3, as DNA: TGTGCCATCAGTAACAACCTCTCTGGGGCCAACGTCCTGACTTTC.

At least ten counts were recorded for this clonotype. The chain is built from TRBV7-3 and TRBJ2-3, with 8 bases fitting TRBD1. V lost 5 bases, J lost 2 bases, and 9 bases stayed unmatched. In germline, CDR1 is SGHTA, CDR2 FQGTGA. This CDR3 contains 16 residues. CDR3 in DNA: TGTGCCAGCAGCCCAGGAAGGGACAGGTACACAGATACGCAGTATTTT. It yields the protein CASSPGRDRYTDTQYF.